The 19 T cell receptor beta chains below come from one sample, sequenced in a study of cytomegalovirus exposure and HLA in healthy donors. Primers: 60 Vbeta forward and 13 Jbeta reverse. TCRdb keeps only in-frame clones here, not all; method: immunoSEQ multiplex PCR. The sample comprises 160,000 or so clones, about 80% of which are singletons, and roughly 1.2% rests with the top ten. Sample: PBMCs. These receptors all come from a woman between 45 and 60 years old in good health and CMV-seronegative.

This chain uses TRBV7-9 with TRBJ1-3; D is uncertain. Trimming stripped 2 bases from V and 0 bases from J, with 8 bases between. Germline V CDR1 and CDR2: SEHNR, FQNEAQ (reference sequence). The CDR3 sequence is 15 residues long. Here the CDR3 reads CASSLSPGSGNTIYF. As DNA, the CDR3 is TGTGCCAGCAGCTTAAGCCCGGGCTCTGGAAACACCATATATTTT.

The CDR3 DNA sequence: TGTGCCAGCAGTCGAGGGACAGGGGACGAAAAACTGTTTTTT. Protein sequence: CASSRGTGDEKLFF. This chain links TRBV7-9 with TRBJ1-4; TRBD1 matches 10 bases. This CDR3 region has 14 residues. Germline assignment: CDR1 SEHNR and CDR2 FQNEAQ (reference sequence). The V and J ends lost 6 bases and 8 bases, in that order; junction bases with no gene match: 6.

The chain carries TRBV2 and TRBJ2-1; D is possibly TRBD1 (5 bases). V dropped 3 bases and J dropped 4 bases, with 16 bases sitting between them. The germline V gene has CDR1 SNHLY and CDR2 FYNNEI. The CDR3 runs 16 residues. CDR3 nucleotides: TGTGCCAGCAGTGATGACAGCCCAAGGTGGTACAATGAGCAGTTCTTC. This encodes CASSDDSPRWYNEQFF.

This chain uses TRBV19 with TRBJ2-3, with 9 bases lining up with TRBD1. The length of the CDR3 is 14 residues. CDR1 and CDR2 from the germline V gene are LNHDA and SQIVND (reference sequence). V lost 6 bases to trimming and J lost 4 bases; unmatched junction nucleotides: 5. The CDR3 sequence: CASRDRGQSDTQYF. The CDR3 nucleotides are TGTGCCAGTAGGGACAGGGGACAATCAGATACGCAGTATTTT.

CDR3 region: CASSMGQASSYEQYF. CDR3 DNA: TGTGCCAGTAGTATGGGGCAGGCAAGCTCCTACGAGCAGTACTTC. V is TRBV19 and J is TRBJ2-7; a possible D gene is TRBD1 (5 bases). The CDR3 loop spans 15 amino acids. In germline, CDR1 is LNHDA, CDR2 SQIVND (reference sequence). V shed 3 bases and J shed 0 bases, with 12 bases lying between them.

This clone has a single count. V is TRBV2 and J is TRBJ2-1; D may be TRBD2 (6 bases). This CDR3 is 14 amino acids long. V gave up 10 bases and J gave up 4 bases, with 17 bases separating them. Germline CDR1 and CDR2: SNHLY and FYNNEI. Here the CDR3 reads CATLFLASYNEQFF. CDR3 DNA sequence: TGTGCCACTCTCTTTCTAGCGAGTTACAATGAGCAGTTCTTC.

The genes are TRBV19 and TRBJ2-5; TRBD2 is a possible D gene (5 bases). V shed 9 bases and J shed 5 bases, with 16 bases lying between them. Germline lookup yields CDR1 LNHDA and CDR2 SQIVND (reference sequence). CDR3 length equals 13 residues. CDR3: CASRAPPGETQYF. CDR3 DNA sequence: TGTGCCAGCCGGGCCCCGCCGGGGGAGACCCAGTACTTC. The full variable domain, completed using reference TRBV19 and TRBJ2-5, is DGGITQSPKYLFRKEGQNVTLSCEQNLNHDAMYWYRQDPGQGLRLIYYSQIVNDFQKGDIAEGYSVSREKKESFPLTVTSAQKNPTAFYLCASRAPPGETQYFGPGTRLLVL.

The CDR3: CASSLDGGGNQPQHF. CDR3 nucleotides: TGTGCCAGCAGCCTGGACGGGGGTGGTAATCAGCCCCAGCATTTT. J is TRBJ1-5 and V is TRBV7-9; maybe TRBD1 (5 bases). Trimming shortened V by 5 bases and J by 4 bases, and 15 bases separated the two germline ends. This CDR3 spans 15 amino acids. CDR1 and CDR2 from the germline V gene are SEHNR and FQNEAQ (reference sequence). The full variable domain, completed using reference TRBV7-9 and TRBJ1-5, is DTGVSQNPRHKITKRGQNVTFRCDPISEHNRLYWYRQTLGQGPEFLTYFQNEAQLEKSRLLSDRFSAERPKGSFSTLEIQRTEQGDSAMYLCASSLDGGGNQPQHFGDGTRLSIL.

This chain connects TRBV27 to TRBJ2-3, with a weak D call TRBD1 (6 bases). In germline, CDR1 is MNHEY, CDR2 SMNVEV (reference sequence). The V and J ends lost 8 bases and 4 bases respectively, with 16 bases between them. The CDR3 extends over 14 amino acids. CDR3 in amino acids: CASSSGALADTQYF. The DNA for the CDR3 is TGTGCCAGCTCTTCAGGGGCTTTAGCAGATACGCAGTATTTT.

The chain couples TRBV27 to TRBJ2-1; the match to TRBD2 covers 10 bases. The germline V gene encodes CDR1 MNHEY and CDR2 SMNVEV (reference sequence). There are 15 residues in the CDR3. V lost 3 bases, J lost 6 bases, and 5 bases stayed unmatched. The DNA of the CDR3 is TGTGCCAGCAGTTTGTCCCTAGCGGGAGCCAATGAGCAGTTCTTC. This gives the protein CASSLSLAGANEQFF.

Turning to this clone: The sample carries other DNA sequences with the same CDR3. V and J are TRBV11-3 and TRBJ2-3; D remains ambiguous. Trimming stripped 2 bases from V and 0 bases from J, with 6 bases between. The CDR3 loop spans 14 amino acids. CDR1 SGHNT and CDR2 YENEEA come from the germline V gene. The CDR3: CASSLTASTDTQYF. The DNA of the CDR3 is TGTGCCAGCAGCTTAACAGCTAGCACAGATACGCAGTATTTT. Filled out from reference TRBV11-3 and TRBJ2-3, the complete variable domain reads EAGVVQSPRYKIIEKKQPVAFWCNPISGHNTLYWYLQNLGQGPELLIRYENEEAVDDSQLPKDRFSAERLKGVDSTLKIQPAELGDSAVYLCASSLTASTDTQYFGPGTRLTVL.

Regarding this clone: The same CDR3 can be traced to other DNA sequences in this sample. This sequence joins TRBV7-9 and TRBJ2-3; TRBD2 is a possible D gene (6 bases). V lost 3 bases and J 0 bases, leaving 10 bases between the germline ends. CDR3 length: 15 residues. Looked up from germline, CDR1 is SEHNR and CDR2 is FQNEAQ (reference sequence). The CDR3 DNA follows: TGTGCCAGCAGCTTTCTTAGCGGCAGCACAGATACGCAGTATTTT. It encodes CASSFLSGSTDTQYF.

The chain has TRBV27 and TRBJ2-2, with D perhaps matching TRBD1 (6 bases). The V end was cut by 6 bases, the J end by 4 bases, with 15 bases between. Germline V gives CDR1 MNHEY, CDR2 SMNVEV (reference sequence). This CDR3 region has 15 residues. CDR3 loop: CASRRSGAGTGELFF. CDR3 sequence (DNA): TGTGCCAGCAGAAGATCAGGGGCGGGCACCGGGGAGCTGTTTTTT.

The chain employs TRBV11-3 and TRBJ1-2; weak D call: TRBD1 (5 bases). Per the germline V gene, CDR1 is SGHNT and CDR2 is YENEEA. The CDR3 loop spans 16 amino acids. V was cut by 4 bases and J by 4 bases, with 19 bases left in between. CDR3 in amino acids: CASSYVAQGVPYGYTF. The CDR3 DNA follows: TGTGCCAGCAGCTATGTGGCGCAGGGCGTTCCCTATGGCTACACCTTC.

CDR3 in amino acids: CASRRDKFPYNEQFF. The CDR3 coding sequence is TGTGCCAGCCGCCGGGACAAATTTCCTTACAATGAGCAGTTCTTC. The genes are TRBV5-4 and TRBJ2-1, with D maybe TRBD1 (6 bases). This CDR3 region has 15 residues. Trimming pared 7 bases from V and 4 bases from J, leaving 18 bases between. Germline assignment: CDR1 SGHNT and CDR2 YYREEE (reference sequence).

The J gene is TRBJ2-2, the V gene TRBV11-3, with 11 bases aligning to TRBD2. CDR1 is SGHNT and CDR2 is YENEEA in the germline V gene. Trimming took 3 bases from V and 1 from J; bases not matched to a gene: 1. The CDR3 consists of 16 residues. The CDR3 coding sequence is TGTGCCAGCAGCTTGACTAGCGGGAAGAACACCGGGGAGCTGTTTTTT. Encoded protein: CASSLTSGKNTGELFF.

The rearrangement uses TRBV27 and TRBJ2-1; TRBD2 agrees at 10 bases. V was pared by 3 bases and J by 3 bases, with 5 bases of the junction left unmatched. The CDR3 totals 16 residues. CDR1 MNHEY and CDR2 SMNVEV come from the germline V gene (reference sequence). CDR3 sequence: CASSFPLAGVYNEQFF. The CDR3 DNA reads TGTGCCAGCAGTTTCCCTCTAGCGGGAGTCTACAATGAGCAGTTCTTC.

The rearrangement uses TRBV5-1 and TRBJ2-1, with 8 bases identical to TRBD2. The CDR3 length is 17 residues. Losses at the gene ends were 0 bases for V and 7 bases for J; bases not matched to a gene: 12. The germline CDR1 and CDR2 sequences are SGHRS and YFSETQ. The CDR3 is CASSLDPGGSGGNEQFF. The DNA of the CDR3 is TGCGCCAGCAGCTTGGACCCTGGAGGCAGCGGGGGAAATGAGCAGTTCTTC.

The rearrangement links TRBV7-6 to TRBJ1-4; D is ambiguous. The ends were cut back, 1 base at V and 3 bases at J, with 15 bases in the middle. CDR1 is SGHVS and CDR2 is FNYEAQ in the germline V gene. The length of the CDR3 is 17 residues. CDR3 sequence: CASSLESRVTANEKLFF. CDR3 in DNA: TGTGCCAGCAGCTTAGAATCCCGGGTCACCGCTAATGAAAAACTGTTTTTT.